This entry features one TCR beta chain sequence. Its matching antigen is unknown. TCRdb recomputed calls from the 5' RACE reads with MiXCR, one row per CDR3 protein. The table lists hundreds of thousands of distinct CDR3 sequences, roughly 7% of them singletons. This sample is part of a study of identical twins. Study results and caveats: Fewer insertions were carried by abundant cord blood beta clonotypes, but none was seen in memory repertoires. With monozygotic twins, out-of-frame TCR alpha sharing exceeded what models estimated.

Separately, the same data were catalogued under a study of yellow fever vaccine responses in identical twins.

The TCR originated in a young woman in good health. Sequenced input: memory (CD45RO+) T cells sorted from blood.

In DNA, the CDR3 is TGCAGTGCTAGCCCAGCGGGAGATTTGGCAGATACGCAGTATTTT. Translation gives CSASPAGDLADTQYF. This chain links TRBV20-1 with TRBJ2-3; TRBD2 matches at 8 bases. V was pared by 3 bases and J by 4 bases, with 9 bases of the junction left unmatched. The V gene's germline CDR1 is DFQATT and CDR2 SNEGSKA (reference sequence). This CDR3 spans 15 amino acids.